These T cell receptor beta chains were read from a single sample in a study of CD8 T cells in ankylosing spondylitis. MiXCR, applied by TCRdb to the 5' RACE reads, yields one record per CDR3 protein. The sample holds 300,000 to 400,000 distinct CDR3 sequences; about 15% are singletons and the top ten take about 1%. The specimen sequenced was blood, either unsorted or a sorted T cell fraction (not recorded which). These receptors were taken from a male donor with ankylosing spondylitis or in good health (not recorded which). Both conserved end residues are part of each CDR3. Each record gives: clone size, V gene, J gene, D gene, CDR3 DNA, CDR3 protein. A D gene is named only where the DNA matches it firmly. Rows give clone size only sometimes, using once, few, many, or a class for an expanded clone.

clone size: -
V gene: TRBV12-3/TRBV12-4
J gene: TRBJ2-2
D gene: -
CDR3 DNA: TGTGCCAGCCGGGTCCAGTGGACCGGGGAGCTGTTTTTT
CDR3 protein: CASRVQWTGELFF

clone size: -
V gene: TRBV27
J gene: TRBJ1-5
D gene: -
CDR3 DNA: TGTGCCAGCAGTTTCCGGCCGGGCAATCAGCCCCAGCATTTT
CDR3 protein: CASSFRPGNQPQHF

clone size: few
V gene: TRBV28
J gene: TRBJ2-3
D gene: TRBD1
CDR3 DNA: TGTGCCAGCAGCCGGACAGGGACAGATACGCAGTATTTT
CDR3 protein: CASSRTGTDTQYF

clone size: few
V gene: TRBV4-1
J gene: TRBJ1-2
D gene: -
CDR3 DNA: TGCGCCAGCAGCCAAGATGGCGGTGGCTACACCTTC
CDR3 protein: CASSQDGGGYTF

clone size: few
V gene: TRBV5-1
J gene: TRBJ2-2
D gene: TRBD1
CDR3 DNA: TGCGCCAGCCGCGACAGGGTGGACACCGGGGAGCTGTTTTTT
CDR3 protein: CASRDRVDTGELFF

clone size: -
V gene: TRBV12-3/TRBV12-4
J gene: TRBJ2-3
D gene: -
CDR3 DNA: TGTGCCAGCAGACCCAACAGGGTATTTACAGATACGCAGTATTTT
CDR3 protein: CASRPNRVFTDTQYF

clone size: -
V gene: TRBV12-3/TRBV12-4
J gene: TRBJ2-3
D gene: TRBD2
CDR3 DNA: TGTGCCAGCAGTTCGGCCTTAGCGGGGGGCGAAGATACGCAGTATTTT
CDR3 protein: CASSSALAGGEDTQYF

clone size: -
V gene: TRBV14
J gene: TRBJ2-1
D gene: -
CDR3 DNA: TGTGCCAGCAGCCAACGGTTCGAGGGGCCATACAATGAGCAGTTCTTC
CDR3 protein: CASSQRFEGPYNEQFF

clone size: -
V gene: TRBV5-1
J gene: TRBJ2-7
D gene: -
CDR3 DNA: TGCGCCAGCAGGACTGAGCTTGCCTACGAGCAGTACTTC
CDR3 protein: CASRTELAYEQYF

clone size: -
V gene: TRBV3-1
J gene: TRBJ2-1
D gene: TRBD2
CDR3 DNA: TGTGCCAGCGGCCTAGCGGGGGCCTACAATGAGCAGTTCTTC
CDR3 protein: CASGLAGAYNEQFF

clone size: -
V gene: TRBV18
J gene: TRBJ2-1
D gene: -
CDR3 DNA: TGTGCCAGCTCACCACTATCAGGGGCTCGCTACAATGAGCAGTTCTTC
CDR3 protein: CASSPLSGARYNEQFF

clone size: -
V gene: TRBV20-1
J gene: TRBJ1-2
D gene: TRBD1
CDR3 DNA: TGCAGTGCTCGAGGGACAGGGGGCTATGGCTACACCTTC
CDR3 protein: CSARGTGGYGYTF

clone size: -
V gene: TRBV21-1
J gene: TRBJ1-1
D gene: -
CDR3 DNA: TGTGCCAGCGTTAGGGGAGATTCCCCTGAAGCTTTCTTT
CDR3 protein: CASVRGDSPEAFF

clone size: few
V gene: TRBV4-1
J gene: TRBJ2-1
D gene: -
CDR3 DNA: TGCGCCAGCAGCCAAGTCCCAAGGCCGAGGGGTAATGAGCAGTTCTTC
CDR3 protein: CASSQVPRPRGNEQFF

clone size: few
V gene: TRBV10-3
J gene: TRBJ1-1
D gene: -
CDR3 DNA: TGTGCCATCAGCTCCCGGGGGTTGGGCACTGAAGCTTTCTTT
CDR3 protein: CAISSRGLGTEAFF

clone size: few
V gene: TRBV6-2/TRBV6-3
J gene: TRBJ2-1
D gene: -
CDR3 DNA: TGTGCCAGCAGGCTGGATAGGTGGAGTGTCCTATACAATGAGCAGTTCTTC
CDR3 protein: CASRLDRWSVLYNEQFF

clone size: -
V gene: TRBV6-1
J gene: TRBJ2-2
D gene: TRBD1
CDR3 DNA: TGTGCCAGCAGTCGACAGGGTGGCGGGGAGCTGTTTTTT
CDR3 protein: CASSRQGGGELFF

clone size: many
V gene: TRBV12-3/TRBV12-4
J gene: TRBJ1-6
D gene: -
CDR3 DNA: TGTGCCAGCAGTTTAGAACAGAGAAATTCACCCCTCCACTTT
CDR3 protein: CASSLEQRNSPLHF

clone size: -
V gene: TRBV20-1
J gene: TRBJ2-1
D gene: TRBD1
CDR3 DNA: TGCAGTGCCGAAAGGGCAGGGGGCAATGAGCAGTTCTTC
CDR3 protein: CSAERAGGNEQFF

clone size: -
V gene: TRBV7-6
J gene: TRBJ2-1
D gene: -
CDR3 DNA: TGTGCCAGCAGCCCTATCCACGGGAGTAACAATGAGCAGTTCTTC
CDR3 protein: CASSPIHGSNNEQFF

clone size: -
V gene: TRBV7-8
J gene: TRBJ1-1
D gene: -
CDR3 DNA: TGTGCCAGCAGCTCAAAACGGGGGAAGAACACTGAAGCTTTCTTT
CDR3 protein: CASSSKRGKNTEAFF

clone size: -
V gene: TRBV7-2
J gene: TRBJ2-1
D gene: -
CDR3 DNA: TGTGCGAGCGGTGACAATGAGCAGTTCTTC
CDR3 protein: CASGDNEQFF

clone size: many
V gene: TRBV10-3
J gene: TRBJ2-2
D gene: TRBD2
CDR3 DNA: TGTGCCACAGGACTAGCTTACACCGGGGAGCTGTTTTTT
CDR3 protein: CATGLAYTGELFF

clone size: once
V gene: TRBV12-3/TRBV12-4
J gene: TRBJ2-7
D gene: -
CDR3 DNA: TGTGCCAGCAGTTTAATCCAGGACAGCTACGAGCAGTACTTC
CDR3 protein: CASSLIQDSYEQYF

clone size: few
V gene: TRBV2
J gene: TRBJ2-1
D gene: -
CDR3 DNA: TGTGCCAGCAAGAATTCCAATGAGCAGTTCTTC
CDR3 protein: CASKNSNEQFF

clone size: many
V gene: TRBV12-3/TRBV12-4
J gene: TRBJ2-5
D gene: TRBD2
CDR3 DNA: TGTGCCAGCAGTCTGACTAGCGGGGGAGAGACCCAGTACTTC
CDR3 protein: CASSLTSGGETQYF

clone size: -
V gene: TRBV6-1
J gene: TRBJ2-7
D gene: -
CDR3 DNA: TGTGCCAGCAGCCGATGGGCAGACGGTTATATCAGCGAGCAGTACTTC
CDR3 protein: CASSRWADGYISEQYF

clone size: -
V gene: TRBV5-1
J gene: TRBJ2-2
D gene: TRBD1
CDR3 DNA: TGCGCCAGCAGCCAACGGACAGGGAGTGAAACCGGGGAGCTGTTTTTT
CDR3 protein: CASSQRTGSETGELFF

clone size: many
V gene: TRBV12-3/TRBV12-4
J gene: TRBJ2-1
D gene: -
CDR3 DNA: TGTGCCAGCAGTTTGGAACAGGCGCAGTTCTTC
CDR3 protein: CASSLEQAQFF

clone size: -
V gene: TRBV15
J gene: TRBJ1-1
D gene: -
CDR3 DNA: TGTGCCACCAGCAGAGATTCTGCAGGGGAGGGGACTGAAGCTTTCTTT
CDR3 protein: CATSRDSAGEGTEAFF

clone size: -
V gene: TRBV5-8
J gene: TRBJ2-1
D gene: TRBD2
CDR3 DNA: TGTGCCAGCAGCGCGGGGGGGCGGGCCTACAATGAGCAGTTCTTC
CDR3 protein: CASSAGGRAYNEQFF

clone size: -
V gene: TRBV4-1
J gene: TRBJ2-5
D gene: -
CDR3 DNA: TGCGCCAGCAGCCAAGATTCGGGGGCCCCCGGCCAAGAGACCCAGTACTTC
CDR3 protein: CASSQDSGAPGQETQYF

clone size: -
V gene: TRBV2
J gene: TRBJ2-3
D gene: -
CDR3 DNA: TGTGCCAGCAGTGAAGAGGGGCCGAGTAGGGGAGATACGCAGTATTTT
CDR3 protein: CASSEEGPSRGDTQYF